This section outlines one TCR beta chain sequence together with its context. Its antigen remains unidentified. The sample comes from a study of T cell repertoires in cytomegalovirus infection. Germline CDR1 is MDHEN and CDR2 is SYDVKM. The V gene lost 5 bases and the J gene lost 6 bases, with 16 bases spanning the gap. CDR3 size: 14 residues. TCRdb called the reads again in MiXCR, with one record for every CDR3 protein. The table has approximately 200,000 distinct CDR3 sequences, about 20% seen once. Study-wide results and caveats: Dominating the ex vivo response were TCR beta clonotypes that were CMV-specific and HLA-C-restricted. Identification of carriers of CMV plus the relevant HLA was performed using cumulative public TCR beta family frequency.

Specimen: CD8+ T cells from PBMCs. The genes are TRBV28 and TRBJ1-2; D is possibly TRBD1 (5 bases). The origin of this receptor is a human donor in good health (CMV status not recorded). Some clones in this sample may be carry-over from other donors' samples. The CDR3 coding sequence is TGTGCCAGCAGTATATTGACAAGGGGCCATGGCTACACCTTC. It yields the protein CASSILTRGHGYTF.